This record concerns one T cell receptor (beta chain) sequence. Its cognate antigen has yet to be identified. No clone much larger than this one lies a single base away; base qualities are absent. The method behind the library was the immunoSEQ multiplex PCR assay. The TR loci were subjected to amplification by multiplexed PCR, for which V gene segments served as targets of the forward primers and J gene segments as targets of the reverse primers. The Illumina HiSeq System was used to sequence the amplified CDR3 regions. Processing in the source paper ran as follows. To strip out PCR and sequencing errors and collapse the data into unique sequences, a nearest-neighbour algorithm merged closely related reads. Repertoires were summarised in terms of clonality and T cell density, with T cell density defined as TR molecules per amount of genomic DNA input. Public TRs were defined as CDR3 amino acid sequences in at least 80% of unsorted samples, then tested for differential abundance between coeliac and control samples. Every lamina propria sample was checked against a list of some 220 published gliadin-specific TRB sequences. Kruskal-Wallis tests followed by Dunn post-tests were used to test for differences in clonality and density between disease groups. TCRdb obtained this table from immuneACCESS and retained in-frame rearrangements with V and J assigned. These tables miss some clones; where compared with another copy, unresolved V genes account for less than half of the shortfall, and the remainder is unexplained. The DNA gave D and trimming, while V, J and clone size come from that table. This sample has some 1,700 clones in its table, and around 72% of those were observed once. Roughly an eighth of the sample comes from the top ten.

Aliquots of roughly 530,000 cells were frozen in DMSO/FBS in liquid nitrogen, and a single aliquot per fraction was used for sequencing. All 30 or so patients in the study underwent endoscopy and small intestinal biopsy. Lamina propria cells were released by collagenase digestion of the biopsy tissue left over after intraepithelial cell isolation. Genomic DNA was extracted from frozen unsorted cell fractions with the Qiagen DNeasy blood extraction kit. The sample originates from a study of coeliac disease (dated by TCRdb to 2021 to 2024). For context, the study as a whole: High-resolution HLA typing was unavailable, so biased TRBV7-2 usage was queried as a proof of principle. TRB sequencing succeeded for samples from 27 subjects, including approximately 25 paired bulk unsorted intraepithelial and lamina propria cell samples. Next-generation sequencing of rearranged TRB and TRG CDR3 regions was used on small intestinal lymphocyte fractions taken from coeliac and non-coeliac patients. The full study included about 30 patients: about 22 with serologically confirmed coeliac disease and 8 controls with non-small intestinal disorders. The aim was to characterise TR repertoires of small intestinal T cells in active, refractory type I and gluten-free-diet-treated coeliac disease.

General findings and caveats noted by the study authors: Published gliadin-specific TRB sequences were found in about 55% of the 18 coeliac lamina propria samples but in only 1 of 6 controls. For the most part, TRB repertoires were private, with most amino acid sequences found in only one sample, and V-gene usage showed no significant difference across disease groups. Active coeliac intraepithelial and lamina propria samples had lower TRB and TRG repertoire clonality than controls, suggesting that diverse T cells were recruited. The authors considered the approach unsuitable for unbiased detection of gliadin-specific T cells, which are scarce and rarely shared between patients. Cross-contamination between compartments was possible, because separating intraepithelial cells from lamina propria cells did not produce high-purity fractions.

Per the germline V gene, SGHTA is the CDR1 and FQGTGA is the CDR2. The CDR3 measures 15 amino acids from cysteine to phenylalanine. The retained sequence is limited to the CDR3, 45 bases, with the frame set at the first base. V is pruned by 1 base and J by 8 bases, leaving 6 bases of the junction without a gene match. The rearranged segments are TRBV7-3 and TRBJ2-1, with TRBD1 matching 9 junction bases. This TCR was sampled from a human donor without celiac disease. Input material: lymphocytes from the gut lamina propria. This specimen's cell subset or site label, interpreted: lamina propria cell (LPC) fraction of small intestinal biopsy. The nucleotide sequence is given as TGTGCCAGCAGCTTAATGCGGACAGGGGTGGATGAGCAGTTCTTC. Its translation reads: CASSLMRTGVDEQFF.